The 25 T cell receptor beta chains below were found in one sample sequenced in a study of T-cell memory formation after mild COVID-19. TCRdb reprocessed the 5' RACE reads with MiXCR, giving one entry per CDR3 protein. Seen here are about 210,000 distinct CDR3 sequences, around 25% observed once, and the top ten hold about an eighth. Sequencing was done on a sample of PBMCs or a T cell subset sorted from them (not recorded which). All receptors come from an adult woman who had mild COVID-19 (a few samples of this study predate the infection). Cell type and time point are not known.

The V call is TRBV6-1, the J call TRBJ2-3; TRBD1 agrees at 8 bases. The CDR3 spans 15 residues. Germline V gene data show CDR1 as MNHNS and CDR2 as SASEGT. V shed 5 bases and J 6 bases; nucleotides not matched to a gene: 10. The CDR3 DNA reads as TGTGCCAGCAGTTCCCGGACAGGGCGGGTGGATACGCAGTATTTT. Translating gives CASSSRTGRVDTQYF.

This clonotype appeared a few times. The chain couples TRBV12-3 or TRBV12-4 to TRBJ1-2; TRBD1 might be the D (5 bases). This CDR3 region has 17 residues. V lost 3 bases and J 4 bases, leaving 21 bases between the germline ends. CDR3 sequence reads: CASSLGEPPGTRYGYTF. In DNA, the CDR3 is TGTGCCAGCAGTTTGGGGGAACCGCCCGGGACTCGCTATGGCTACACCTTC.

This clonotype was counted between two and nine times. The chain carries TRBV7-2 and TRBJ2-6; D call uncertain. V was trimmed by 5 bases and J by 0 bases, leaving 11 bases between them. The germline gives CDR1 SGHTA, CDR2 FQGNSA. This CDR3 comprises 16 residues. The chain's CDR3 is CASSPSLNSGANVLTF. The CDR3 region has the DNA TGTGCCAGCAGCCCAAGCTTAAACTCTGGGGCCAACGTCCTGACTTTC.

This clonotype has only a few counts. The rearrangement uses TRBV12-3 or TRBV12-4 and TRBJ1-5, with D uncertain. This CDR3 contains 14 residues. V gave up 3 bases and J gave up 4 bases, with 10 bases separating them. In DNA, the CDR3 is TGTGCCAGCAGTTTGAACTCTGAGAATCAGCCCCAGCATTTT. It specifies CASSLNSENQPQHF.

V is TRBV30 and J is TRBJ2-7, with no clear D. V was cut by 0 bases and J by 3 bases, with 9 bases left in between. The CDR3 extends over 13 amino acids. Germline V CDR1 and CDR2: GTSNPN, SVGIG (reference sequence). CDR3 DNA: TGTGCCTGGAGTGTACGTCTATTCTACGAGCAGTACTTC. Translated: CAWSVRLFYEQYF. Combining the CDR3 with reference TRBV30 and TRBJ2-7 gives the whole variable domain SQTIHQWPATLVQPVGSPLSLECTVEGTSNPNLYWYRQAAGRGLQLLFYSVGIGQISSEVPQNLSASRPQDRQFILSSKKLLLSDSGFYLCAWSVRLFYEQYFGPGTRLTVT.

The genes are TRBV12-3 or TRBV12-4 and TRBJ2-5, with 7 nucleotides matching TRBD2. The CDR3 covers 15 residues. V was pared by 0 bases and J by 1 base, with 2 bases of the junction left unmatched. In DNA, the CDR3 is TGTGCCAGCAGTTTAGCTACGGGGGGCCAAGAGACCCAGTACTTC. The encoded protein is CASSLATGGQETQYF.

The chain carries TRBV9 and TRBJ1-1; 7 nucleotides match TRBD1. This CDR3 spans 15 amino acids. V lost 5 bases and J lost 1; bases outside the gene matches: 8. Germline values: CDR1 SGDLS, CDR2 YYNGEE. CDR3: CASSRTGARNTEAFF. The CDR3, as DNA: TGTGCCAGCAGTAGAACAGGGGCCAGGAACACTGAAGCTTTCTTT.

The V call is TRBV29-1, the J call TRBJ1-1; D unclear. CDR1 and CDR2 from the germline V gene are SQVTM and ANQGSEA. V lost 4 bases and J 3 bases, leaving 6 bases between the germline ends. The CDR3 sequence is 11 residues long. CDR3 in amino acids: CSVVRDTEAFF. Here the CDR3 DNA reads TGCAGCGTTGTAAGGGACACTGAAGCTTTCTTT.

This chain joins TRBV29-1 and TRBJ2-1; D might be TRBD2 (5 bases). Trimming took off 0 bases at V and 2 bases at J, with 11 bases between the two ends. Per germline, CDR1 SQVTM and CDR2 ANQGSEA. This CDR3 spans 15 amino acids. The CDR3, as DNA: TGCAGCGTTGAAGATAGGCGGGCCCCCTACAATGAGCAGTTCTTC. Protein product: CSVEDRRAPYNEQFF.

The chain uses TRBV3-1 and TRBJ2-7; D is uncertain. CDR3 size: 13 residues. V gave up 5 bases and J gave up 4 bases, with 12 bases separating them. CDR1 is LGHDT and CDR2 is YNNKEL in the germline V gene (reference sequence). This CDR3 is CASSFHSRYEQYF. For the CDR3, the DNA is TGTGCCAGCAGCTTTCACTCGCGTTACGAGCAGTACTTC.

The table lists this clonotype with a few counts. The CDR3: CASSLFETYGYTF. As DNA, the CDR3 is TGTGCCAGCAGTTTATTTGAAACCTATGGCTACACCTTC. The chain carries TRBV12-3 or TRBV12-4 and TRBJ1-2; D is unresolved. V shed 2 bases and J shed 4 bases, with 8 bases lying between them. The CDR3 is 13 residues long.

The chain uses TRBV4-3 and TRBJ2-7; 10 positions match TRBD2. With V trimmed by 0 bases and J by 3 bases, 5 bases remained unmatched. CDR3 length: 16 amino acids. Germline V gene lookup returns CDR1 LGHNA and CDR2 YSLEER. The CDR3 sequence: CASSQDGLAGDYEQYF. CDR3 bases: TGCGCCAGCAGCCAAGATGGTCTAGCGGGAGACTACGAGCAGTACTTC.

The table lists this clonotype with a few counts. This may be a read error: a much more frequent sequence differs by one nucleotide. This chain joins TRBV11-2 and TRBJ2-1, with 9 bases lining up with TRBD2. The CDR3 length is 18 residues. CDR1 and CDR2 from the germline V gene are SGHAT and FQNNGV. DNA of the CDR3: TGTGCCAGCATCTTAGATCCCCCGACTAGCGGACCTTACAATGAGCAGTTCTTC. Protein product: CASILDPPTSGPYNEQFF.

This chain joins TRBV10-3 and TRBJ2-1, with D unclear. This CDR3 has 17 residues. Germline values: CDR1 ENHRY, CDR2 SYGVKD. Trimming pared 3 bases from V and 3 bases from J, leaving 18 bases between. As DNA, the CDR3 is TGTGCCATCAGTGATGACCGTTTCACGGGTCTCTACAATGAGCAGTTCTTC. This sequence encodes CAISDDRFTGLYNEQFF.

This clonotype was observed a few times. The chain links TRBV19 to TRBJ1-1, with 9 bases identical to TRBD1. The germline V gene encodes CDR1 LNHDA and CDR2 SQIVND (reference sequence). Unmatched junction bases numbered 5, after V lost 5 bases and J lost 4 bases. This CDR3 comprises 14 residues. The DNA for the CDR3 is TGTGCCAGTAGTGTGGGACAGGGTGGCACTGAAGCTTTCTTT. As protein: CASSVGQGGTEAFF.

J is TRBJ1-2 and V is TRBV5-1; 8 bases agree with TRBD1. Germline CDR1 reads SGHRS; CDR2 reads YFSETQ. V was pared by 2 bases and J by 8 bases, with 8 bases of the junction left unmatched. The CDR3 totals 14 residues. The CDR3 sequence is CASSFAQGVYGYTF. In DNA form, the CDR3 reads TGCGCCAGCAGCTTCGCACAGGGGGTATACGGCTACACCTTC.

The chain employs TRBV5-1 and TRBJ2-7; tentatively, D is TRBD1 (6 bases). Trimming took off 2 bases at V and 3 bases at J, with 9 bases between the two ends. Germline CDR1 and CDR2: SGHRS and YFSETQ. This CDR3 contains 13 residues. CDR3 DNA: TGCGCCAGCAGCTTAAAGGACAGCTACGAGCAGTACTTC. This codes for CASSLKDSYEQYF.

DNA for the CDR3: TGTGCCAGCAGCTTAGTAGATCGGCCCCAGCATTTT. As protein: CASSLVDRPQHF. The J gene is TRBJ1-5, the V gene TRBV7-2; D unclear. V lost 1 base, J lost 9 bases, and 7 bases lay in between. The CDR3 is 12 amino acids. From germline, CDR1 is SGHTA and CDR2 FQGNSA. The full variable domain, in which reference TRBV7-2 and TRBJ1-5 provide the parts outside the CDR3, is GAGVSQSPSNKVTEKGKDVELRCDPISGHTALYWYRQSLGQGLEFLIYFQGNSAPDKSGLPSDRFSAERTGGSVSTLTIQRTQQEDSAVYLCASSLVDRPQHFGDGTRLSIL.

The rearrangement joins TRBV7-8 to TRBJ2-1; a weak D match, TRBD1 (5 bases). CDR1 and CDR2 (germline): SGHVS, FQNEAQ. This CDR3 is 14 amino acids long. V was cut by 2 bases and J by 5 bases, with 10 bases left in between. CDR3: CASSLQGKNNEQFF. CDR3 DNA sequence: TGTGCCAGCAGCTTACAGGGTAAGAACAATGAGCAGTTCTTC.

There are a few counts of this clonotype. The rearrangement links TRBV5-1 to TRBJ2-2; no firm D call. The CDR3 covers 13 residues. Germline values: CDR1 SGHRS, CDR2 YFSETQ. V was cut by 7 bases and J by 2 bases, with 9 bases left in between. The chain's CDR3 is CASCLSNTGELFF. The CDR3 DNA follows: TGCGCCAGCTGCCTTTCAAACACCGGGGAGCTGTTTTTT.

V usage is TRBV19 and J usage is TRBJ1-2; no firm D call. V was clipped by 9 bases and J by 5 bases, with 7 bases between them. The CDR3 is 10 residues long. CDR1 and CDR2 (germline): LNHDA, SQIVND (reference sequence). This chain's CDR3 is CARSGYGYTF. The CDR3 region has the DNA TGTGCCAGGTCGGGGTATGGCTACACCTTC.

The chain carries TRBV9 and TRBJ2-3; 10 bases are shared with TRBD1. Unmatched junction bases numbered 4, after V lost 2 bases and J lost 4 bases. Germline CDR1 SGDLS, CDR2 YYNGEE. CDR3 length equals 15 residues. CDR3 region: CASSVSGTGADTQYF. For the CDR3, the DNA is TGTGCCAGCAGCGTCTCCGGGACAGGGGCAGATACGCAGTATTTT.

J is TRBJ2-5 and V is TRBV12-3 or TRBV12-4, with 10 nucleotides matching TRBD2. This CDR3 has 13 amino acids. V was clipped by 10 bases and J by 5 bases; unmatched bases: 7. CDR3 protein: CATLTSGTETQYF. The CDR3 DNA sequence: TGTGCCACCCTTACTAGCGGGACGGAGACCCAGTACTTC.

This sequence joins TRBV12-3 or TRBV12-4 and TRBJ1-6; the D is unclear. The ends were cut back, 8 bases at V and 5 bases at J, with 10 bases in the middle. This CDR3 is built from 13 residues. Written as DNA, the CDR3 is TGTGCCAGCGGGCTCGGGGATAATTCACCCCTCCACTTT. Translating it yields CASGLGDNSPLHF.

The table lists this clonotype with a few counts. The V and J genes are TRBV27 and TRBJ2-2; a weak D match, TRBD1 (5 bases). CDR1 is MNHEY, CDR2 SMNVEV, per germline (reference sequence). CDR3 length: 16 amino acids. The ends were cut back, 1 base at V and 4 bases at J, with 13 bases in the middle. CDR3 amino acids: CASSLFGRVGTGELFF. The DNA of the CDR3 is TGTGCCAGCAGTTTATTCGGCAGGGTGGGCACCGGGGAGCTGTTTTTT.